The clone carrying this TCR beta chain occurred a few times. The antigen is undetermined. PCR employed 60 Vbeta and 13 Jbeta primers. Assay used: immunoSEQ multiplex PCR; TCRdb lists only in-frame clones, some missing. The data contain over 85,000 clones, about 80% of them seen just once; the ten biggest clones take up 3.4%. The sample belongs to a study of cytomegalovirus exposure and HLA in healthy donors. Study conclusions and caveats: Roughly uniform sequencing depth across donors was assumed, possibly incorrectly. Serostatus for CMV was the only available immune exposure information. Per a prior analysis, the majority of TCR beta V segments were productive roughly 90% or roughly 30% of the time. Other equally common chains were less clonally expanded than HLA-associated TCR beta chains, a later analysis showed.

This CDR3 is built from 13 residues. Germline CDR1 is SGHTS and CDR2 is YDEGEE. V was pared by 4 bases and J by 6 bases, with 13 bases between. V and J are TRBV5-8 and TRBJ1-1; possible D gene TRBD1, 5 bases. The material sequenced was PBMCs. The clonotype comes from a man aged 40-49 years in good health and CMV-seronegative. CDR3 protein: CASSLWGGPEAFF. The CDR3 nucleotides are TGTGCCAGCAGCCTTTGGGGGGGACCTGAAGCTTTCTTT.